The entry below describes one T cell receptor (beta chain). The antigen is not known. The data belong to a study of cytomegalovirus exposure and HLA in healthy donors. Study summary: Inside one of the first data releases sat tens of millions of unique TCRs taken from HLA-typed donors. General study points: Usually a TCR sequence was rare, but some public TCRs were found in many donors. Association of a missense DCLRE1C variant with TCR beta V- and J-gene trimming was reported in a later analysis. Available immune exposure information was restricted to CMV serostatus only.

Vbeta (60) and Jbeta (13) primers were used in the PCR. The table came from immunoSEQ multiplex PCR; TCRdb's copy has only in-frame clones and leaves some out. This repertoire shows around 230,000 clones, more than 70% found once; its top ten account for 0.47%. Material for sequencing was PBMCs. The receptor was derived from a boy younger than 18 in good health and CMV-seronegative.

CDR3 DNA sequence: TGTGCCAGCAGTGAGGGACAGGGTAATGAAAAACTGTTTTTT. As protein: CASSEGQGNEKLFF. This chain joins TRBV6-5 and TRBJ1-4; 9 bases are shared with TRBD1. With 5 bases clipped from V and 4 bases from J, the junction kept 2 bases outside the gene matches. The CDR3 spans 14 residues. Looked up from germline, CDR1 is MNHEY and CDR2 is SVGAGI.